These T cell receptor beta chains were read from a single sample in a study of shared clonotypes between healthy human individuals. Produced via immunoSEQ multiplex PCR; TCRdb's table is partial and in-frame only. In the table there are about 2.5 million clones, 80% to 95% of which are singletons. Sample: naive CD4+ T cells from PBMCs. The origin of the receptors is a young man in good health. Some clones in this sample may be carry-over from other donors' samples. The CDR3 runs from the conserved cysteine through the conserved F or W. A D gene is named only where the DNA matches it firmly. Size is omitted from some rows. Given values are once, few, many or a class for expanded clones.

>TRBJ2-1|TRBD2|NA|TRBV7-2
CASSDRTSGRTYNEQFF
TGTGCCAGCAGCGACCGGACTAGCGGGAGGACATACAATGAGCAGTTCTTC
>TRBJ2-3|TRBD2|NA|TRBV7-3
CASSPQGLAGGPDTQYF
TGTGCCAGCAGCCCCCAGGGACTAGCGGGAGGGCCAGATACGCAGTATTTT
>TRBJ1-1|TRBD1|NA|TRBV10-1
CATELVGTGGTMNTEAFF
TGCGCCACCGAACTGGTTGGGACAGGGGGTACTATGAACACTGAAGCTTTCTTT
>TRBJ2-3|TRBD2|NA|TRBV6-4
CARDEELAGGTDTQYF
TGTGCCAGAGACGAGGAACTAGCGGGGGGCACAGATACGCAGTATTTT
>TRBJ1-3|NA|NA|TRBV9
CASSPRASSGNTIYF
TGTGCCAGCAGCCCCCGGGCCAGCTCTGGAAACACCATATATTTT
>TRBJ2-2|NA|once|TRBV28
CASSPLHQSGNTGELFF
TGTGCCAGCAGCCCCCTTCATCAAAGCGGGAACACCGGGGAGCTGTTTTTT
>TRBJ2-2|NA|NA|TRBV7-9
CASNRAAGELFF
TGTGCCAGCAACCGGGCCGCCGGGGAGCTGTTTTTT
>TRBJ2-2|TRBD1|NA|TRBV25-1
CASSALGTGDTGELFF
TGTGCCAGCAGTGCCCTAGGGACAGGAGACACCGGGGAGCTGTTTTTT
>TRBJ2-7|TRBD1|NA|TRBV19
CASSIELGQGAGEQYF
TGTGCCAGTAGTATAGAGCTGGGACAGGGGGCAGGAGAGCAGTACTTC
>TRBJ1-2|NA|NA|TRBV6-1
CASYGDRVYGYTF
TGTGCCAGCTACGGTGACAGAGTTTATGGCTACACCTTC
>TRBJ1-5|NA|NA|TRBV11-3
CASSLRGSNQPQHF
TGTGCCAGCAGCCTTCGGGGTAGCAATCAGCCCCAGCATTTT
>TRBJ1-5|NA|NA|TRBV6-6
CAGNQGLNQPQHF
TGTGCCGGAAATCAGGGACTCAATCAGCCCCAGCATTTT
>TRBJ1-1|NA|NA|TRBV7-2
CASSRIGGTEAFF
TGTGCCAGCAGCCGGATCGGGGGGACTGAAGCTTTCTTT
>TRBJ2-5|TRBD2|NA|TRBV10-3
CAISSGIGETQYF
TGTGCCATCAGTAGCGGGATTGGAGAGACCCAGTACTTC
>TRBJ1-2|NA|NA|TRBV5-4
CASSFGVLRADPNYGYTF
TGTGCCAGCAGCTTCGGGGTTTTGCGGGCAGACCCAAACTATGGCTACACCTTC
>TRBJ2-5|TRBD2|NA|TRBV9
CASSVGREGRQETQYF
TGTGCCAGCAGCGTAGGGCGGGAGGGCCGGCAAGAGACCCAGTACTTC
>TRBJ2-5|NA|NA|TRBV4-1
CASSQTGRLQETQYF
TGCGCCAGCAGCCAAACGGGACGGCTTCAAGAGACCCAGTACTTC
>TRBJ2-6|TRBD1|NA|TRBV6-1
CASSVRDRGSSGANVLTF
TGTGCCAGCAGTGTCCGGGACAGGGGAAGCTCTGGGGCCAACGTCCTGACTTTC
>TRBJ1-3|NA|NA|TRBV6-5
CASSYSGQGYGNTIYF
TGTGCCAGCAGTTACTCAGGGCAGGGGTACGGAAACACCATATATTTT
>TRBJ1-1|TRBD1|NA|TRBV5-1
CASSGDRTEAFF
TGCGCCAGCAGCGGGGACAGGACTGAAGCTTTCTTT
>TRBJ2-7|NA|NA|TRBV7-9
CASSLAGQAGDEQYF
TGTGCCAGCAGCTTAGCAGGGCAGGCGGGCGACGAGCAGTACTTC
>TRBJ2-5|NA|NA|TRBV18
CASSPPPGRVQETQYF
TGTGCCAGCTCACCACCCCCCGGCAGGGTTCAAGAGACCCAGTACTTC
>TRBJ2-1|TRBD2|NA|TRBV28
CASSLAGDSNEQFF
TGTGCCAGCAGTTTGGCGGGAGATTCCAATGAGCAGTTCTTC
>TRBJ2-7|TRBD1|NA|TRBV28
CASSSPSGGFYEQYF
TGTGCCAGCAGTTCCCCGTCAGGGGGCTTCTACGAGCAGTACTTC
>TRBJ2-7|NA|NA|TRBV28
CASSPLSTYEQYF
TGTGCCAGCAGTCCGCTATCTACCTACGAGCAGTACTTC
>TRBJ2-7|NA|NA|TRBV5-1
CASSSSPGRGSYEQYF
TGCGCCAGCAGCTCCTCACCGGGTAGGGGCTCCTACGAGCAGTACTTC
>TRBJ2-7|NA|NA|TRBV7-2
CASSLGRLGTTYEQYF
TGTGCCAGCAGCTTAGGGCGCTTGGGGACAACCTACGAGCAGTACTTC
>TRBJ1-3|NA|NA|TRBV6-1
CASSDIGTSF
TGTGCCAGCAGTGACATAGGGACCTCATTT
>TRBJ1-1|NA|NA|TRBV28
CASSVVGMGDTEAFF
TGTGCCAGCAGTGTCGTAGGTATGGGCGACACTGAAGCTTTCTTT
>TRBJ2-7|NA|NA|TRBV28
CATRDGGLWEQYF
TGTGCCACCAGGGATGGGGGACTCTGGGAGCAGTACTTC
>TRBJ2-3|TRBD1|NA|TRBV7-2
CASSFFRDRVPDTQYF
TGTGCCAGCAGCTTCTTCAGGGACAGGGTACCAGATACGCAGTATTTT
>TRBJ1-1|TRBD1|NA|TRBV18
CASSLDRAYTEAFF
TGTGCCAGCTCACTCGACAGGGCCTACACTGAAGCTTTCTTT
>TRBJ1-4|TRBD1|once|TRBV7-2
CASSPQQGVGKLFF
TGTGCCAGCAGTCCCCAACAGGGGGTTGGAAAACTGTTTTTT